Presented here are 14 T cell receptor beta chains from one specimen sequenced in a study of neurological immune-mediated disorders. TCRdb re-derived calls from the 5' RACE reads in MiXCR, one entry per CDR3 protein. The sample contains approximately 29,000 distinct CDR3 sequences, roughly 12% of which appear only once. Sequenced sample: PBMCs. The origin of the receptors is a man aged 55 to 70 in good health.

The sample holds many counts of this clonotype. The rearrangement joins TRBV7-3 to TRBJ2-5, with 7 bases aligning to TRBD1. This CDR3 has 17 amino acids. Per the germline V gene, CDR1 is SGHTA and CDR2 is FQGTGA. V was pared by 7 bases and J by 4 bases, with 18 bases of the junction left unmatched. This chain's CDR3 is CASTYPGLRGRLETQYF. The CDR3 region has the DNA TGTGCCAGCACCTACCCCGGTTTGAGGGGGCGACTAGAGACCCAGTACTTC.

Ten or more counts support this clonotype. The V and J genes are TRBV20-1 and TRBJ1-1; unclear D gene. V lost 0 bases, J lost 3 bases, and 20 bases lay in between. The V gene's germline CDR1 is DFQATT and CDR2 SNEGSKA (reference sequence). This CDR3 is 17 amino acids long. CDR3 DNA: TGCAGTGCTAGAGATCTGCGCATATCTTATCGTGACACTGAAGCTTTCTTT. Its protein is CSARDLRISYRDTEAFF.

This clonotype was seen many times. As DNA, the CDR3 is TGCAGTGCTAGAGTGGGTAACGGGGAGCTGTTTTTT. Protein product: CSARVGNGELFF. The chain has TRBV20-1 and TRBJ2-2; D is unclear. Per the germline V gene, CDR1 is DFQATT and CDR2 is SNEGSKA (reference sequence). V lost 1 base and J lost 7, with 7 bases in between. This CDR3 contains 12 residues.

This clonotype was observed many times. The chain employs TRBV12-3 or TRBV12-4 and TRBJ1-1; D gene uncertain. The CDR3 spans 15 residues. V was trimmed by 1 base and J by 1 base, leaving 10 bases between them. CDR3 protein: CASSLVRGRNTEAFF. The DNA for the CDR3 is TGTGCCAGCAGTTTAGTGAGAGGACGGAACACTGAAGCTTTCTTT.

This clonotype was counted ten times or more. J is TRBJ2-3 and V is TRBV5-1; D is undetermined. The CDR3 sequence is 14 residues long. Germline CDR1 SGHRS, CDR2 YFSETQ. Trimming left V 3 bases short and J 8 bases short, with 16 bases between. The CDR3 DNA reads TGCGCCAGCAGCTCAGGACCGACCGGGTCTACGCAGTATTTT. Protein: CASSSGPTGSTQYF.

This clonotype has at least ten counts. The chain has TRBV5-1 and TRBJ2-2; possibly TRBD1 for D (5 bases). Germline lookup yields CDR1 SGHRS and CDR2 YFSETQ. V was pared by 0 bases and J by 7 bases, with 7 bases between. The CDR3 has 13 amino acids. DNA for the CDR3: TGCGCCAGCAGCTTGGCCCAGGGCGGGGAGCTGTTTTTT. Protein sequence: CASSLAQGGELFF.

This clonotype has ten or more counts. V gene TRBV5-1 combines with J gene TRBJ1-4; 8 bases are a match to TRBD1. Germline V gene data show CDR1 as SGHRS and CDR2 as YFSETQ. The trim removed 4 bases at V and 3 bases at J, leaving 5 bases unmatched. This CDR3 spans 15 amino acids. The CDR3 DNA reads as TGCGCCAGCAGCGACCCGACAGGGGCTAATGAAAAACTGTTTTTT. Protein: CASSDPTGANEKLFF.

This clonotype came up a few times. The chain combines TRBV12-3 or TRBV12-4 with TRBJ2-7, with 11 bases fitting TRBD1. This CDR3 region has 14 residues. Germline trimming cut 3 bases from V and 3 bases from J; bases unmatched to any gene: 1. CDR3 sequence reads: CASSFGTGGYEQYF. As DNA, the CDR3 is TGTGCCAGCAGTTTTGGGACAGGGGGCTACGAGCAGTACTTC.

This clonotype has only a few counts. Relative to the germline gene, one junction end is altered; a read error may explain this. V is TRBV15 and J is TRBJ2-4; possibly TRBD1 or TRBD2 for D (6 bases each). Looked up from germline, CDR1 is LNHNV and CDR2 is YYDKDF (reference sequence). CDR3 size: 15 residues. The CDR3 DNA is TGTGCCACCAGCAGGAAGGGGGGAGGACGAAACATTCATTACTTC. Its protein is CATSRKGGGRNIHYF.

The sample holds a few counts of this clonotype. This chain uses TRBV6-6 with TRBJ2-6; 14 bases are shared with TRBD2. The CDR3 covers 22 residues. The germline V gene encodes CDR1 MNHNY and CDR2 SVGAGI (reference sequence). Trimming removed 7 bases from V and 4 bases from J; junction bases left unmatched: 21. The CDR3 region is CASIRSGQTGTSGSRGANVLTF. As DNA, the CDR3 is TGTGCCAGCATACGTTCGGGACAGACCGGGACTAGCGGGAGTAGAGGGGCCAACGTCCTGACTTTC.

This clonotype has ten or more counts. This sequence joins TRBV4-3 and TRBJ2-1; the D gene is possibly TRBD2 (6 bases). Germline CDR1 LGHNA, CDR2 YSLEER. The CDR3 has 16 amino acids. The V and J ends lost 2 bases and 2 bases respectively, with 13 bases between them. The CDR3 protein is CASSQSLGGTYNEQFF. CDR3 bases: TGCGCCAGCAGCCAATCCCTCGGGGGTACCTACAATGAGCAGTTCTTC.

This clonotype was counted many times. This chain connects TRBV29-1 to TRBJ1-4; D unclear. V was cut by 4 bases and J by 6 bases, with 6 bases left in between. There are 11 residues in the CDR3. Per germline, CDR1 SQVTM and CDR2 ANQGSEA. CDR3 nucleotides: TGCAGCGTTGGATCGGATGAAAAACTGTTTTTT. This sequence encodes CSVGSDEKLFF.

This clonotype has a count of ten or more. CDR3 protein: CASSYDGGTDTQYF. CDR3 DNA sequence: TGTGCCAGCAGTTACGACGGTGGCACAGATACGCAGTATTTT. J is TRBJ2-3 and V is TRBV6-5; D gene unclear. This CDR3 has 14 amino acids. V was shortened by 2 bases and J by 1 base, with 7 bases between the two germline ends. Germline V gene sequence: CDR1 MNHEY, CDR2 SVGAGI.

This clonotype came up many times. The chain is built from TRBV12-3 or TRBV12-4 and TRBJ1-2; 7 bases are shared with TRBD1. The V and J ends lost 5 bases and 2 bases, in that order; junction bases with no gene match: 8. The CDR3 has 15 amino acids. As DNA, the CDR3 is TGTGCCAGCAGTCCGCAGCCGGGACAGAACTATGGCTACACCTTC. It is translated as CASSPQPGQNYGYTF.